These 6 T cell receptor beta chains were all obtained from the same sample, sequenced in a study of cytomegalovirus exposure and HLA in healthy donors. PCR amplification relied on 60 Vbeta primers (plus 13 Jbeta primers). TCRdb keeps only in-frame clones here, not all; method: immunoSEQ multiplex PCR. The sample consists of 95,000 to 100,000 clones, roughly 80% of them appearing once. Sequences were obtained from PBMCs. Receptor source: a man aged 40-50 years in good health and CMV-seronegative.

The chain recombines TRBV28 with TRBJ1-2, with TRBD1 matching 10 bases. This CDR3 is 14 amino acids long. The V gene end was trimmed by 6 bases and the J gene end by 4 bases; junction bases not matched to a gene: 5. In germline, CDR1 is MDHEN, CDR2 SYDVKM. Here the CDR3 reads CASSPRDRGYGYTF. CDR3 DNA sequence: TGTGCCAGCAGCCCCCGGGACAGGGGCTATGGCTACACCTTC.

This chain uses TRBV10-1 with TRBJ2-7, with D perhaps matching TRBD2 (6 bases). Per germline, CDR1 WNHNN and CDR2 SYGVQD (reference sequence). The CDR3 totals 15 residues. The V end lost 2 bases, the J end lost 5 bases, and 16 bases lay between the germline ends. The CDR3 DNA sequence: TGCGCCAGCAGTGAGGGCGGGACGGGGGTCAACGAGCAGTACTTC. Residues: CASSEGGTGVNEQYF.

This chain connects TRBV28 to TRBJ1-5; D is unresolved. V shed 3 bases and J shed 0 bases, with 12 bases lying between them. This CDR3 spans 16 amino acids. Germline lookup yields CDR1 MDHEN and CDR2 SYDVKM. CDR3 loop: CASSFGSTVSNQPQHF. For the CDR3, the DNA is TGTGCCAGCAGTTTTGGTTCCACAGTTAGCAATCAGCCCCAGCATTTT.

V is TRBV27 and J is TRBJ1-3, with D possibly matching TRBD1 (6 bases). The CDR3 contains 17 residues. Trimming shortened V by 8 bases and J by 0 bases, and 20 bases separated the two germline ends. Germline CDR1 is MNHEY and CDR2 is SMNVEV (reference sequence). The CDR3: CASSAGLGAGSGNTIYF. The CDR3 DNA sequence: TGTGCCAGCTCCGCGGGCCTGGGGGCAGGCTCTGGAAACACCATATATTTT.

The chain carries TRBV5-4 and TRBJ2-5, with TRBD1 as a possible D gene (6 bases). V was trimmed by 4 bases and J by 4 bases, leaving 17 bases between them. The length of the CDR3 is 15 residues. The germline gives CDR1 SGHNT, CDR2 YYREEE (reference sequence). This CDR3 reads CASSRNQGTGETQYF. The CDR3 DNA is TGTGCCAGCAGCAGGAACCAGGGGACGGGAGAGACCCAGTACTTC. Together with reference TRBV5-4 and TRBJ2-5, the CDR3 gives the full variable domain: ETGVTQSPTHLIKTRGQQVTLRCSSQSGHNTVSWYQQALGQGPQFIFQYYREEENGRGNFPPRFSGLQFPNYSSELNVNALELDDSALYLCASSRNQGTGETQYFGPGTRLLVL.

A few counts support this clone. Written as DNA, the CDR3 is TGTGCCAGCAGTCAACCCACAGGGGGCTACGAGCAGTACTTC. This encodes CASSQPTGGYEQYF. The V gene is TRBV7-2, the J gene TRBJ2-7; 8 bases are shared with TRBD1. Germline trimming cut 6 bases from V and 3 bases from J; bases unmatched to any gene: 7. Germline V gives CDR1 SGHTA, CDR2 FQGNSA. The CDR3 consists of 14 residues.